The T cell receptor beta chain under discussion was sequenced for a study of blood T cells in healthy people across ages. Study-level results: TCR beta diversity was tightly associated with the proportion of naive T cells. More naive CD4+ cells and higher diversity marked long-lived donors relative to aged donors.

From germline, CDR1 is SQVTM and CDR2 ANQGSEA. The CDR3 runs 13 residues. The J segment lost 6 bases and the V segment lost 7 bases, leaving 7 bases of the junction unmatched. Regarding this clonotype: Antigen: not known.

A second PCR, run for about 7 to 11 cycles, used a sample-barcoded 5' primer plus a J-beta primer mix. Via MiXCR, TCRdb re-called the 5' RACE reads, giving one row per CDR3 protein. Altogether around 1,900,000 distinct CDR3 sequences are present, about two fifths being singletons, with the ten largest covering under 30%. Source material: blood. The clonotype was recovered from a human donor in good health. V is TRBV29-1 and J is TRBJ1-2; 11 bases align to TRBD1. CDR3 region: CSADRGQIDGYTF. The CDR3, as DNA: TGCAGCGCGGACAGGGGGCAAATCGATGGCTACACCTTC.